The sequence of this TCR beta chain was determined in a study of control samples from healthy donors and cancer patients (dated by TCRdb to about 2020). Libraries came from the immunoSEQ multiplex PCR assay. TCRdb limited this immuneACCESS table to in-frame rearrangements with V and J called. A share of clones is missing; checked studies link under half to unresolved V genes, and the rest is unexplained. Present in this sample are 100,000 to 150,000 clones, around 86% of which were seen just once. 7% to 10% of the sample rests with the top ten. Relative to germline, V is 2 bases shorter and J is 4 bases shorter, with 6 bases between their ends. Looking up the germline V gene yields CDR1 SGHTA and CDR2 FQGNSA. From its cysteine to its phenylalanine, the CDR3 spans 13 amino acids. The kept DNA is CDR3 alone, 39 bases in frame from the first base. In regard to this clone: The antigen it binds to is not known. Per-base quality was not reported, and no clone a single base away is much larger than it. Other DNA sequences of this sample code for an identical CDR3.

The chain is encoded by TRBV7-2 joined to TRBJ1-5; the best D guess is TRBD1, with 5 bases matching. Sequencing was performed on blood. The source of this sequence is a man aged 35 to 55 in good health. The sequence in DNA is TGTGCCAGCAGCTTAACAGGAAATCAGCCCCAGCATTTT. Its coded protein is CASSLTGNQPQHF.